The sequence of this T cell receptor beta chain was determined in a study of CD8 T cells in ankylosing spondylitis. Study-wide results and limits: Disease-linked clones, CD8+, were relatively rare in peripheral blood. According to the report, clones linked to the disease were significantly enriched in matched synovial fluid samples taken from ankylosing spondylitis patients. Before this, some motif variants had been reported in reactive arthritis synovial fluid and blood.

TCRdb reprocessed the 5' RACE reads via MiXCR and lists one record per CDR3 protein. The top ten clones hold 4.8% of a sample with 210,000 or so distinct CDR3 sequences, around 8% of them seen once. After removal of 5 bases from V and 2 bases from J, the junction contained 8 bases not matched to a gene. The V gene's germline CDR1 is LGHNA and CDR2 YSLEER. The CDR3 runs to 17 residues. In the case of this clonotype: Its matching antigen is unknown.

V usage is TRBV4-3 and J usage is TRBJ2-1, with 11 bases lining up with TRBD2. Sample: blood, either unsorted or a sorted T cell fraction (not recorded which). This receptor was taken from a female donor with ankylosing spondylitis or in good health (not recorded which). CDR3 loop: CASSFGTSGPTYNEQFF. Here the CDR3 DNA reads TGCGCCAGCAGCTTCGGGACTAGCGGACCAACCTACAATGAGCAGTTCTTC.